This TCR beta chain was sequenced in a study of shared clonotypes between healthy human individuals. There are 17 residues in the CDR3. Unmatched junction bases numbered 11, after V lost 0 bases and J lost 4 bases. The germline V gene has CDR1 MNHEY and CDR2 SMNVEV (reference sequence). The repertoire was sequenced with immunoSEQ multiplex PCR; TCRdb's copy has only in-frame clones and lacks some. The sample lists millions of clones, under 95% occurring once. Naive CD8 cells lacked CD45RO, underwent positive selection for CCR7 and left out terminally differentiated effector memory CD45RA+ cells. The sample was naive CD8+ T cells from PBMCs. The clonotype was recovered from a man between 18 and 29 years old in good health. Some clones in this sample may be carry-over from other donors' samples. The rearrangement links TRBV27 to TRBJ2-7; TRBD1 agrees at 8 bases. The CDR3 DNA reads as TGTGCCAGCAGTTTATCCGCCACAGGGGGAGATACTTACGAGCAGTACTTC. This codes for CASSLSATGGDTYEQYF.